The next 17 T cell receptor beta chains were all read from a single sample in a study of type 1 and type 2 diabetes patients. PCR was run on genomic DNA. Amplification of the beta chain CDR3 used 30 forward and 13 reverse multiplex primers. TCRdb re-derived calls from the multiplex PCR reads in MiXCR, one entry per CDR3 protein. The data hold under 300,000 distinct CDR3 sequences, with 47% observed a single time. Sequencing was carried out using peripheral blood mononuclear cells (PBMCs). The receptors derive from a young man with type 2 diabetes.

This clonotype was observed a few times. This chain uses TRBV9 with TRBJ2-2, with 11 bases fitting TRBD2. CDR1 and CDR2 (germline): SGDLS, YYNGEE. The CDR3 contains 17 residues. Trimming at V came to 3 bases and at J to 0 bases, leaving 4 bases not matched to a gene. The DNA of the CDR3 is TGTGCCAGCAGCGCCCGGGGACTAGCGGCGAACACCGGGGAGCTGTTTTTT. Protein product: CASSARGLAANTGELFF.

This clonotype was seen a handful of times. CDR3 DNA sequence: TGTGCCAGTAGCCTGACAGGGCCCTCTGGGGCCAACGTCCTGACTTTC. Amino acids: CASSLTGPSGANVLTF. V gene TRBV19 combines with J gene TRBJ2-6; TRBD1 aligns across 7 bases. The V segment lost 6 bases and the J segment 0 bases; nucleotides outside the gene matches: 5. The CDR3 consists of 16 residues. Germline V lookup: CDR1 LNHDA, CDR2 SQIVND (reference sequence).

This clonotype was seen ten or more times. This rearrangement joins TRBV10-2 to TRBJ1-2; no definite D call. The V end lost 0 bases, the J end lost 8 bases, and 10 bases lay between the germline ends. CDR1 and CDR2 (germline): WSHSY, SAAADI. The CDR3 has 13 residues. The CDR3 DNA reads TGCGCCAGCAGTGAGTCGTTAGGGCACGGCTACACCTTC. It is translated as CASSESLGHGYTF.

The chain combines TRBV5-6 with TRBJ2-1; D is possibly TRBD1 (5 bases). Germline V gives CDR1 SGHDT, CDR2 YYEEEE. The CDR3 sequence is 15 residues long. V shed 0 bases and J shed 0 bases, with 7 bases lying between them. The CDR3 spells CASSLAGHSYNEQFF. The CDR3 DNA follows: TGTGCCAGCAGCTTGGCAGGGCACTCCTACAATGAGCAGTTCTTC.

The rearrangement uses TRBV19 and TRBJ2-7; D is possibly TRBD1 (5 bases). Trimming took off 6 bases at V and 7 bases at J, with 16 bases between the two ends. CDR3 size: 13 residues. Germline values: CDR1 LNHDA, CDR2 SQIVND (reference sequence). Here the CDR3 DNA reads TGTGCCAGTAGACTCTCAGGGTCTCGGGAGCAGTACTTC. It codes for CASRLSGSREQYF.

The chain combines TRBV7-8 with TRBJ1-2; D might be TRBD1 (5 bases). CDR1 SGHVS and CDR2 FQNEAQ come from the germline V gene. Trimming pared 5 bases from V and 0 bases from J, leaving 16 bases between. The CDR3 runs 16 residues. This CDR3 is CASSRPPGAANYGYTF. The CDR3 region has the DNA TGTGCCAGCAGCCGTCCCCCCGGGGCCGCTAACTATGGCTACACCTTC.

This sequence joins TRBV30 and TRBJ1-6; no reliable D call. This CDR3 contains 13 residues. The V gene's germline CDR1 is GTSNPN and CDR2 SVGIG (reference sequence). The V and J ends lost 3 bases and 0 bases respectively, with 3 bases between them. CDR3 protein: CAWRVSYNSPLHF. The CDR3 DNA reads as TGTGCCTGGAGGGTCTCCTATAATTCACCCCTCCACTTT.

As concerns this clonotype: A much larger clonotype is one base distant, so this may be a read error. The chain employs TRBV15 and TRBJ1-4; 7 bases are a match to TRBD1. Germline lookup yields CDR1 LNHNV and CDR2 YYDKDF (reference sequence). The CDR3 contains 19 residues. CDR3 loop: CATSRESFRQGVGRERLFF. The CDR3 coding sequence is TGTGCCACCAGCAGAGAAAGCTTCAGACAGGGTGTTGGGCGCGAAAGACTGTTTTTT.

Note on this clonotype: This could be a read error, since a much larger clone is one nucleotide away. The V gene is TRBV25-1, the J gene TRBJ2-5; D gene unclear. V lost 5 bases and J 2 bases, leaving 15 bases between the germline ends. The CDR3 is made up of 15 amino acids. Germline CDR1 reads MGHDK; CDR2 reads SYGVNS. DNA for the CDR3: TGTGCCAGCAGTAATTGGCTGGATTTTCAAGAGACCCAGTACTTC. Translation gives CASSNWLDFQETQYF. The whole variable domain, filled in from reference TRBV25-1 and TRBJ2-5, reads EADIYQTPRYLVIGTGKKITLECSQTMGHDKMYWYQQDPGMELHLIHYSYGVNSTEKGDLSSESTVSRIRTEHFPLTLESARPSHTSQYLCASSNWLDFQETQYFGPGTRLLVL.

The CDR3: CASSLPGTVSYEQYF. In nucleotides, the CDR3 is TGTGCCAGCAGTCTCCCCGGGACAGTCTCCTACGAGCAGTACTTC. The chain combines TRBV28 with TRBJ2-7, with 7 bases fitting TRBD1. CDR1 and CDR2 (germline): MDHEN, SYDVKM. V was pared by 5 bases and J by 0 bases, with 7 bases of the junction left unmatched. The CDR3 totals 15 residues.

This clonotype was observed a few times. The CDR3 protein is CASSESPGDEQYF. CDR3 nucleotide sequence: TGCGCCAGCAGTGAATCTCCTGGAGACGAGCAGTACTTC. V gene TRBV10-1 combines with J gene TRBJ2-7; D call uncertain. This CDR3 region has 13 residues. The V and J ends lost 3 bases and 5 bases respectively, with 11 bases between them. Germline lookup yields CDR1 WNHNN and CDR2 SYGVQD (reference sequence).

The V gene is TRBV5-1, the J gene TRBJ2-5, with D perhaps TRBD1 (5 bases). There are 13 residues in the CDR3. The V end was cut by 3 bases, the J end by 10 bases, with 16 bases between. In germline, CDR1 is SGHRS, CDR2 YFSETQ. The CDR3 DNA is TGCGCCAGCAGCTACCCCTTACAGGATCTCCAGTACTTC. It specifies CASSYPLQDLQYF. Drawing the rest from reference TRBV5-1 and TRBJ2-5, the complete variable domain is KAGVTQTPRYLIKTRGQQVTLSCSPISGHRSVSWYQQTPGQGLQFLFEYFSETQRNKGNFPGRFSGRQFSNSRSEMNVSTLELGDSALYLCASSYPLQDLQYFGPGTRLLVL.

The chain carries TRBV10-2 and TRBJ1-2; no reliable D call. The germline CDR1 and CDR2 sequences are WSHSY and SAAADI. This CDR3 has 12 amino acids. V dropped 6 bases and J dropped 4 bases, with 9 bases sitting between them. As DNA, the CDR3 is TGCGCCAGCAGGGACGGGTCCTATGGCTACACCTTC. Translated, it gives CASRDGSYGYTF.

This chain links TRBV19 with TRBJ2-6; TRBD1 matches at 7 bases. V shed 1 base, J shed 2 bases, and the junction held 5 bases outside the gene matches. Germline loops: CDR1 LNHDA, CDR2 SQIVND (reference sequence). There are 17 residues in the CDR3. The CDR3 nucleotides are TGTGCCAGTAGTATAGTTTCGACAGGGACTGGGGCCAACGTCCTGACTTTC. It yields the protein CASSIVSTGTGANVLTF.

CDR3 sequence (DNA): TGCAGTGCTCCGGATGAGGAACTGGAGCAGTACTTC. Translation: CSAPDEELEQYF. The chain couples TRBV20-1 to TRBJ2-7; D is uncertain. Trimming removed 5 bases from V and 7 bases from J, with 15 bases in between. Germline V lookup: CDR1 DFQATT, CDR2 SNEGSKA (reference sequence). CDR3 length: 12 amino acids.

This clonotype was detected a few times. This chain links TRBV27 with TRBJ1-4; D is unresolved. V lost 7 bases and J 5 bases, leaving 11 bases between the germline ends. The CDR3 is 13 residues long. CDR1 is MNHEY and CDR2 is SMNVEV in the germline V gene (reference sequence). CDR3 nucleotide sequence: TGTGCCAGCAACGTCTCGCCGAATGAAAAACTGTTTTTT. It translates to CASNVSPNEKLFF. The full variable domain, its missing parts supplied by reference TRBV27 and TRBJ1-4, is EAQVTQNPRYLITVTGKKLTVTCSQNMNHEYMSWYRQDPGLGLRQIYYSMNVEVTDKGDVPEGYKVSRKEKRNFPLILESPSPNQTSLYFCASNVSPNEKLFFGSGTQLSVL.

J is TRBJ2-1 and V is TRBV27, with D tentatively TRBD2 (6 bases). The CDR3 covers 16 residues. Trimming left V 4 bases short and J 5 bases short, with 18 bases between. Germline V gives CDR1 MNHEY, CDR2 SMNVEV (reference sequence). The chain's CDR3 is CASSSRRDRPNNEQFF. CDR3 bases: TGTGCCAGCAGTTCGCGGCGGGACCGCCCCAACAATGAGCAGTTCTTC.